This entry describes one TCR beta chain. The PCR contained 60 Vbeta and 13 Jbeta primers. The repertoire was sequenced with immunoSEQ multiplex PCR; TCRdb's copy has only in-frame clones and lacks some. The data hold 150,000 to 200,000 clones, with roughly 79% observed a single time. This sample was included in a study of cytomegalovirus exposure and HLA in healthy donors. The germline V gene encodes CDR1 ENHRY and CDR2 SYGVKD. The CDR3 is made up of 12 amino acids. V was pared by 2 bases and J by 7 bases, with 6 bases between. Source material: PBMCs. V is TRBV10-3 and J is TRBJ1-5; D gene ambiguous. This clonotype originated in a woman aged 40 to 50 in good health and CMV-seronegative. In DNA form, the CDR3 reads TGTGCCATCAGTGAGAGAGGCCAGCCCCAGCATTTT. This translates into CAISERGQPQHF.